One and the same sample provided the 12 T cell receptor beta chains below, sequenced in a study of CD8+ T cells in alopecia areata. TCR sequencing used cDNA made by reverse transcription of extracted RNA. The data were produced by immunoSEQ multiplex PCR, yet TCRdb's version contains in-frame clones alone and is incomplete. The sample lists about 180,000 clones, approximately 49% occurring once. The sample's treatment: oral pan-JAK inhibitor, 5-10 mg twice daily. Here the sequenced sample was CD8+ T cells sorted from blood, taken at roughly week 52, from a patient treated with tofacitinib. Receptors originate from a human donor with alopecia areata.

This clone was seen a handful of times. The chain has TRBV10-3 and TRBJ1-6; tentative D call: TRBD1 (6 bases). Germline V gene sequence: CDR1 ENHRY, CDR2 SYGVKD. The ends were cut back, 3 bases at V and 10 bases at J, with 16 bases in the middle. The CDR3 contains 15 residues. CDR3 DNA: TGTGCCATCAGTGATGTGGTACAGGGTCAATCACCCCTCCACTTT. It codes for CAISDVVQGQSPLHF.

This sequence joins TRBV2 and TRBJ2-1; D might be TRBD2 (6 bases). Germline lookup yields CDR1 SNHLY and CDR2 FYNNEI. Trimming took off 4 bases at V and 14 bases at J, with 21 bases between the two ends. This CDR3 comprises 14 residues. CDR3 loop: CASSGFAAEGREFF. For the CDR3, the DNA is TGTGCCAGCAGTGGATTTGCGGCGGAGGGTAGAGAGTTCTTC. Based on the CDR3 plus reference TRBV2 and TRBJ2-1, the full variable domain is EPEVTQTPSHQVTQMGQEVILRCVPISNHLYFYWYRQILGQKVEFLVSFYNNEISEKSEIFDDQFSVERPDGSNFTLKIRSTKLEDSAMYFCASSGFAAEGREFFGPGTRLTVL.

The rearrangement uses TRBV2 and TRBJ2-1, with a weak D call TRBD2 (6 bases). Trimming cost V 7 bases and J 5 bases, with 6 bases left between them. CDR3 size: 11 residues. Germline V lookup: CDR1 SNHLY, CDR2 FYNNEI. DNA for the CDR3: TGTGCCAGCACGGGGGACAATGAGCAGTTCTTC. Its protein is CASTGDNEQFF.

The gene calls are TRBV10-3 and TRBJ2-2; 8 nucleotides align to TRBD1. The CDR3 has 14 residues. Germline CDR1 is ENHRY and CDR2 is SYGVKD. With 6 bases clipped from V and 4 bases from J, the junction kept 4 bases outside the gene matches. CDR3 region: CAIRRTGITGELFF. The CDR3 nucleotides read TGTGCCATCAGGAGGACAGGGATCACCGGGGAGCTGTTTTTT.

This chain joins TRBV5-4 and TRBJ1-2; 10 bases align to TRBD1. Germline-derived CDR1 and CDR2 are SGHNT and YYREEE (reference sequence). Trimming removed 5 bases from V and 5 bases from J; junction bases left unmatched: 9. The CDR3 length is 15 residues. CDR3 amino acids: CASSLRTGGRYGYTF. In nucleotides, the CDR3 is TGTGCCAGCAGTCTCAGGACAGGGGGACGGTATGGCTACACCTTC.

The CDR3 spells CASQTGKDSPLHF. In DNA, the CDR3 is TGTGCCAGCCAGACCGGTAAAGATTCACCCCTCCACTTT. This chain uses TRBV19 with TRBJ1-6, with D unresolved. V gave up 9 bases and J gave up 8 bases, with 14 bases separating them. Germline lookup yields CDR1 LNHDA and CDR2 SQIVND (reference sequence). The CDR3 has 13 amino acids. Full variable domain (missing parts from reference TRBV19 and TRBJ1-6): DGGITQSPKYLFRKEGQNVTLSCEQNLNHDAMYWYRQDPGQGLRLIYYSQIVNDFQKGDIAEGYSVSREKKESFPLTVTSAQKNPTAFYLCASQTGKDSPLHFGNGTRLTVT.

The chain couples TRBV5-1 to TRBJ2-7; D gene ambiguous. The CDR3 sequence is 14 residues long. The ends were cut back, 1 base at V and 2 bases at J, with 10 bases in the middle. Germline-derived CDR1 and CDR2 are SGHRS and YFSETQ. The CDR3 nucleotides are TGCGCCAGCAGCTTGTCATCTGGGACCTACGAGCAGTACTTC. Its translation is CASSLSSGTYEQYF.

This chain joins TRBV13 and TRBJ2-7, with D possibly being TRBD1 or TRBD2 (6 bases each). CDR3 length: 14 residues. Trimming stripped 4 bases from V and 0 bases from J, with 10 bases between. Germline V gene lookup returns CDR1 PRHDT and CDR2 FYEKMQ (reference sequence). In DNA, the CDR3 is TGTGCCAGCAGCTCGGGGGACAACTCCTACGAGCAGTACTTC. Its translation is CASSSGDNSYEQYF.

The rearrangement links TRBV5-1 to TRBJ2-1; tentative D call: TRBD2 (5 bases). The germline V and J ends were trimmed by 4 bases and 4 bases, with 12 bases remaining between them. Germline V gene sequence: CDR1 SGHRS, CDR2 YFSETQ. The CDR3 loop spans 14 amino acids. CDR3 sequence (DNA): TGCGCCAGCAGCATGGACTGGACTTACAATGAGCAGTTCTTC. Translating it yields CASSMDWTYNEQFF.

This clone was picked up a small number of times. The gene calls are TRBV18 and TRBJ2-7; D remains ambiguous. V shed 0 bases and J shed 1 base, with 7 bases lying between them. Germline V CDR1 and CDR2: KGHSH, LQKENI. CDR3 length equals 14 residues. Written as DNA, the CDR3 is TGTGCCAGCTCACCACCGAGGAGTTCCTACGAGCAGTACTTC. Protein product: CASSPPRSSYEQYF.

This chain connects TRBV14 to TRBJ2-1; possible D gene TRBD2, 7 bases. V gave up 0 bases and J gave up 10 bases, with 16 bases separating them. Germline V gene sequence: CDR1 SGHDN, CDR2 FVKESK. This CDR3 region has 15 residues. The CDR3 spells CASSQEPGGAREQFF. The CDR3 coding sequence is TGTGCCAGCAGCCAAGAACCTGGGGGGGCCCGCGAGCAGTTCTTC.

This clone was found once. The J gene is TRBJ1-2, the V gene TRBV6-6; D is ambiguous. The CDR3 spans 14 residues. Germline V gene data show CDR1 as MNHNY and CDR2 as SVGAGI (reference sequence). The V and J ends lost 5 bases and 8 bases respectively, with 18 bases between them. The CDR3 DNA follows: TGTGCCAGCAGTAAGACCGGGCCCTTGCACGGCTACACCTTC. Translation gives CASSKTGPLHGYTF.